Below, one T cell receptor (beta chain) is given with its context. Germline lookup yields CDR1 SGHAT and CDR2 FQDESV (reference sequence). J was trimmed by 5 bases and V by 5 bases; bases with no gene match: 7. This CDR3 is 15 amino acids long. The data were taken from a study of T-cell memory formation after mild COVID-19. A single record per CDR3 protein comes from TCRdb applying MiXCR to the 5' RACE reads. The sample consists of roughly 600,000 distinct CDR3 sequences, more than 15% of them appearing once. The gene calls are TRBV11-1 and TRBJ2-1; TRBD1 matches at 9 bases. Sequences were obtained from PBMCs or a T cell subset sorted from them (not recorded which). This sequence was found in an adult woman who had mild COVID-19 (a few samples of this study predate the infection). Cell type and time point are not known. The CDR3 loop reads CASSLDRGSHNEQFF. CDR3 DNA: TGTGCCAGCAGCCTCGACAGGGGGTCCCACAATGAGCAGTTCTTC.